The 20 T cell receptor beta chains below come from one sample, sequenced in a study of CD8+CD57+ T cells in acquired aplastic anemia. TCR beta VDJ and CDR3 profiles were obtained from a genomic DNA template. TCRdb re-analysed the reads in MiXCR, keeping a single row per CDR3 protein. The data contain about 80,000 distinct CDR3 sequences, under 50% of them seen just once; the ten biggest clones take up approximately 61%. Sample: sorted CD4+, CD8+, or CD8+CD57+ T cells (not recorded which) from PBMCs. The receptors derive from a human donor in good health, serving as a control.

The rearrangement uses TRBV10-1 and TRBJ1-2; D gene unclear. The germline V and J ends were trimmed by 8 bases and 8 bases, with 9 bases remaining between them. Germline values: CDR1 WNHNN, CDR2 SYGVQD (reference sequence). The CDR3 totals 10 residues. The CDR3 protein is CASPVEGYTF. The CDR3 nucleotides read TGCGCCAGCCCTGTGGAGGGCTACACCTTC.

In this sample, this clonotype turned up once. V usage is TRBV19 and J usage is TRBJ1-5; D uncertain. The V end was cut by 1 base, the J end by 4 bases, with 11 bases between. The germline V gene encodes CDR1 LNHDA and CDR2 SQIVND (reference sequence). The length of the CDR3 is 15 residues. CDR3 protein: CASSIGGRRNQPQHF. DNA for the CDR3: TGTGCCAGTAGTATAGGAGGACGGAGGAATCAGCCCCAGCATTTT.

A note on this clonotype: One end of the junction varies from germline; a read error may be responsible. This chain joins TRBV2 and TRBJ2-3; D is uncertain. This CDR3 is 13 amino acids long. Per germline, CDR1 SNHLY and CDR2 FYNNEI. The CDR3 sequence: CASLRRVGFEQYF. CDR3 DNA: TGTGCCAGCCTTCGACGGGTAGGGTTCGAGCAGTACTTT.

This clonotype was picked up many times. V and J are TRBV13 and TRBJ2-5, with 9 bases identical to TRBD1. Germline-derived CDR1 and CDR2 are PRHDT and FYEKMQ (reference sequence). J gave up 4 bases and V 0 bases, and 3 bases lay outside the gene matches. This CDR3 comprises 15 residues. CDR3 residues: CASSLGQGAVETQYF. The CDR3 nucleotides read TGTGCCAGCAGCTTAGGACAGGGGGCCGTAGAGACCCAGTACTTC.

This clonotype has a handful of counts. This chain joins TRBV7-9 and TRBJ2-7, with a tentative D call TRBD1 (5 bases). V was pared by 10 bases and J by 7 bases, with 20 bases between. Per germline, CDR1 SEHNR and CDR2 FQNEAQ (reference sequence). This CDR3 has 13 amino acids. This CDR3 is CATSKTDLGEQYF. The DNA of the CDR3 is TGTGCCACCAGTAAGACAGACTTGGGAGAGCAGTACTTC.

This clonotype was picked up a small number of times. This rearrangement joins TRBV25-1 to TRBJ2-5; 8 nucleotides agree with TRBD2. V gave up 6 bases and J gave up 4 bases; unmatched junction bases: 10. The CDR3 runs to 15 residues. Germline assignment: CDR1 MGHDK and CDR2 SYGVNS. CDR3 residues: CASSPSSGSGETQYF. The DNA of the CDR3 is TGTGCCAGCAGCCCCTCTAGCGGGTCAGGAGAGACCCAGTACTTC.

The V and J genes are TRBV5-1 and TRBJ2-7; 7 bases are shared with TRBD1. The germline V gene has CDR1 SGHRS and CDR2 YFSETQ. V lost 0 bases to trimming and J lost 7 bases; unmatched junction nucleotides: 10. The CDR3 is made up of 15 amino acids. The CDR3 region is CASSLAGGSHMEQYF. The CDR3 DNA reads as TGCGCCAGCAGCTTGGCAGGGGGTTCCCATATGGAGCAGTACTTC.

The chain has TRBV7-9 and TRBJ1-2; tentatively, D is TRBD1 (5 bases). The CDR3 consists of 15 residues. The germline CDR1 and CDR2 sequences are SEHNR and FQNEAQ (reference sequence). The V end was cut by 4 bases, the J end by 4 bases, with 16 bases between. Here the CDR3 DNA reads TGTGCCAGCAGCTCCCTGTTGGGGGACGCCTATGGCTACACCTTC. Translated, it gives CASSSLLGDAYGYTF.

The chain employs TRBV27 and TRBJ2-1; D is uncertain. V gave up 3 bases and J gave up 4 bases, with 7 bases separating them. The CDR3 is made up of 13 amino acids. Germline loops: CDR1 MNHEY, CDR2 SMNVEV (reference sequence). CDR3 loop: CASSFSGYNEQFF. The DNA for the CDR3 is TGTGCCAGCAGTTTTTCTGGTTACAATGAGCAGTTCTTC.

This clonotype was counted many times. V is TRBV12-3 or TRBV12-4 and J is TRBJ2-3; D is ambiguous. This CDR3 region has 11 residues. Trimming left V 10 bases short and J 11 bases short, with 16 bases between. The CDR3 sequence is CAIESRAKQYF. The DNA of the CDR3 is TGTGCCATCGAATCCCGGGCGAAGCAGTATTTT.

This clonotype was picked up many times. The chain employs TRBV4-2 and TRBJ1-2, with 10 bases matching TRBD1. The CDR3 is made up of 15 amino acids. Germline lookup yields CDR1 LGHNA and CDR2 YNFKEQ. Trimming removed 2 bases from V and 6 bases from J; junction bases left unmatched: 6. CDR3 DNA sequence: TGTGCCAGCAGCCAAACCCAGACAGGGGGCGATGGCTACACCTTC. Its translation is CASSQTQTGGDGYTF.

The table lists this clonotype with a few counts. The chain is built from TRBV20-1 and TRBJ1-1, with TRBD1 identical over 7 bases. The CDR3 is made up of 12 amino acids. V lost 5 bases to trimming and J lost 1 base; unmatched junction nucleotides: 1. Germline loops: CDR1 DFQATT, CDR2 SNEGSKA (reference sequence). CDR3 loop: CSAWTGNTEAFF. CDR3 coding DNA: TGCAGTGCTTGGACAGGGAACACTGAAGCTTTCTTT.

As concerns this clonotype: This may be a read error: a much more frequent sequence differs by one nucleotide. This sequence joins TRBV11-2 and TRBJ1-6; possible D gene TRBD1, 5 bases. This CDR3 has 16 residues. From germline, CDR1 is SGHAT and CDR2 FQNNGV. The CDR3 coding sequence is TGTGCCAGCCCTTATTTTGGGGCACGAACTAATTCAGCCCTCCACTTT. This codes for CASPYFGARTNSALHF.

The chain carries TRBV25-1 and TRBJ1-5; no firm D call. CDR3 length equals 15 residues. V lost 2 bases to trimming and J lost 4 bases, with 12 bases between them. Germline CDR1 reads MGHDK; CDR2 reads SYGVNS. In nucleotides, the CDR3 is TGTGCCAGCAGTGAAGACGGCGGCCCAAATCAGCCCCAGCATTTT. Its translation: CASSEDGGPNQPQHF.

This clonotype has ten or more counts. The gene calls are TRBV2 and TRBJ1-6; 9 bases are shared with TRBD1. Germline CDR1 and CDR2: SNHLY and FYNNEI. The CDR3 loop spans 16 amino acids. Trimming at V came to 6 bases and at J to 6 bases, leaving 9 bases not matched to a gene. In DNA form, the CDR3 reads TGTGCCAGCAGGAAGGACAGGGGAGGACGTAATTCACCCCTCCACTTT. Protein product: CASRKDRGGRNSPLHF.

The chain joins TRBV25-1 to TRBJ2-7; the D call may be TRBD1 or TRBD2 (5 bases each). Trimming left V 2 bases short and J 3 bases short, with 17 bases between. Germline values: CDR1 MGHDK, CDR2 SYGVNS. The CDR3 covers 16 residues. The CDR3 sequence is CASSEGGSTGRYEQYF. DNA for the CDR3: TGTGCCAGCAGTGAAGGGGGATCTACGGGACGCTACGAGCAGTACTTC.

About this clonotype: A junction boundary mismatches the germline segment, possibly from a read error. The DNA of the CDR3 is TGTGCCAGCAGTGCGATGTCGGGGCACTCTAACTATGGCTACACCTTC. Its protein product is CASSAMSGHSNYGYTF. This rearrangement joins TRBV10-3 to TRBJ1-2; TRBD1 might be the D (5 bases). Germline V lookup: CDR1 ENHRY, CDR2 SYGVKD. This CDR3 has 16 amino acids.

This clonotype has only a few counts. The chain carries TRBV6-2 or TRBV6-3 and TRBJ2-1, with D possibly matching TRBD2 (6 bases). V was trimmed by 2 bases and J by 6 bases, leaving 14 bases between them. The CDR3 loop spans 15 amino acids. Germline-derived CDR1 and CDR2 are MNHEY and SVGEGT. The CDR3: CASSYGPGVGNEQFF. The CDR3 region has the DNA TGTGCCAGCAGTTACGGTCCGGGAGTTGGCAATGAGCAGTTCTTC.

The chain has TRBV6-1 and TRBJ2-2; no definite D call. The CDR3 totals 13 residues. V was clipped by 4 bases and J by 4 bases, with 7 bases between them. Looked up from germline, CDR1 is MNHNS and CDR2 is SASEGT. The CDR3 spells CASSGLTTGELFF. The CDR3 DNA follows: TGTGCCAGCAGTGGACTCACCACCGGGGAGCTGTTTTTT.

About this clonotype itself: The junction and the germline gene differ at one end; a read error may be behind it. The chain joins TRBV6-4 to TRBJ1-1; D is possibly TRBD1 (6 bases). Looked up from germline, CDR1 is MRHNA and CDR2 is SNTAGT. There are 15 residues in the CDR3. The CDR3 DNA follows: TGTGCCAGCAGTTACTCTCGGACAGCCAACACTGAAACTTTCTTT. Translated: CASSYSRTANTETFF.